Listed here are 24 T cell receptor beta chains from one sample, sequenced in a study of blood T cell repertoires in COVID-19. Produced via immunoSEQ multiplex PCR; TCRdb's table is partial and in-frame only. The table has 66,000 or so clones, about four fifths seen once. Sequences were obtained from peripheral blood. Every receptor here comes from a human donor in a cohort sampled during active COVID-19.

The chain combines TRBV12-3 or TRBV12-4 with TRBJ2-5, with D tentatively TRBD2 (6 bases). There are 11 residues in the CDR3. Between the trimmed V and J ends, which lost 3 bases and 9 bases, there was a span of 8 bases. The CDR3 here is CASSFGGPQYF. CDR3 nucleotide sequence: TGTGCCAGCAGTTTCGGAGGGCCCCAGTACTTC.

This clone came up a few times. This chain joins TRBV6-2 or TRBV6-3 and TRBJ2-7; no definite D call. Germline assignment: CDR1 MNHEY and CDR2 SVGEGT. CDR3 length: 12 amino acids. V gave up 4 bases and J gave up 3 bases, with 7 bases separating them. CDR3 in amino acids: CASSSLSYEQYF. As DNA, the CDR3 is TGTGCCAGCAGTTCCCTTAGCTACGAGCAGTACTTC.

This chain links TRBV28 with TRBJ2-7, with 8 bases that match TRBD2. Trimming at V came to 8 bases and at J to 2 bases, leaving 2 bases not matched to a gene. Germline CDR1 and CDR2: MDHEN and SYDVKM. This CDR3 spans 12 amino acids. The CDR3 sequence: CASVAGTYEQYF. The CDR3 nucleotides are TGTGCCAGCGTAGCGGGAACCTACGAGCAGTACTTC.

The chain joins TRBV29-1 to TRBJ2-7; TRBD2 might be the D (5 bases). This CDR3 contains 17 residues. Germline V gives CDR1 SQVTM, CDR2 ANQGSEA. Trimming pared 0 bases from V and 0 bases from J, leaving 18 bases between. This chain's CDR3 is CSVEEGPLEGSSYEQYF. The CDR3 DNA reads as TGCAGCGTTGAAGAAGGCCCCCTAGAGGGTAGCTCCTACGAGCAGTACTTC.

The chain employs TRBV7-8 and TRBJ2-7; no clear D gene. In germline, CDR1 is SGHVS, CDR2 FQNEAQ. V lost 0 bases to trimming and J lost 5 bases, with 11 bases between them. The CDR3 length is 14 residues. CDR3 in amino acids: CASSLAGNLHEQYF. In DNA, the CDR3 is TGTGCCAGCAGCTTAGCGGGCAATCTCCACGAGCAGTACTTC.

The rearrangement uses TRBV4-1 and TRBJ2-3; D is possibly TRBD1 (5 bases). The germline V gene has CDR1 MGHRA and CDR2 YSYEKL. V was cut by 6 bases and J by 3 bases, with 16 bases left in between. The length of the CDR3 is 15 residues. The CDR3: CASSPARPGTDTQYF. The CDR3 DNA follows: TGCGCCAGCAGTCCGGCACGTCCAGGGACAGATACGCAGTATTTT.

This chain joins TRBV20-1 and TRBJ2-3; maybe TRBD1 (6 bases). This CDR3 has 15 residues. Germline V gives CDR1 DFQATT, CDR2 SNEGSKA (reference sequence). V was cut by 3 bases and J by 5 bases, with 18 bases left in between. CDR3 coding DNA: TGCAGTGCTAGTCCCGTTGCAGGGGCCGAAGATACGCAGTATTTT. Translated: CSASPVAGAEDTQYF.

V and J are TRBV28 and TRBJ1-4; TRBD1 aligns across 7 bases. Germline CDR1 reads MDHEN; CDR2 reads SYDVKM. Losses at the gene ends were 4 bases for V and 8 bases for J; bases not matched to a gene: 10. This CDR3 region has 15 residues. Here the CDR3 DNA reads TGTGCCAGCAGTTCGATACAGGGGATGGGCGAAAAACTGTTTTTT. It codes for CASSSIQGMGEKLFF.

The chain is built from TRBV24-1 and TRBJ2-7; D not certain. This CDR3 region has 12 residues. The V end was cut by 4 bases, the J end by 0 bases, with 3 bases between. Germline V gene lookup returns CDR1 KGHDR and CDR2 SFDVKD. CDR3 sequence (DNA): TGTGCCACCAGTGACGGCTCCTACGAGCAGTACTTC. Translation: CATSDGSYEQYF.

This clone came up once. The chain recombines TRBV7-9 with TRBJ2-7, with D unclear. Trimming shortened V by 5 bases and J by 5 bases, and 10 bases separated the two germline ends. The CDR3 has 12 amino acids. From germline, CDR1 is SEHNR and CDR2 FQNEAQ (reference sequence). The CDR3 sequence is CASSPQSDEQYF. The CDR3 nucleotides are TGTGCCAGCAGCCCCCAGTCAGACGAGCAGTACTTC.

V gene TRBV4-3 combines with J gene TRBJ1-1, with no clear D. V lost 1 base and J lost 2, with 8 bases in between. The CDR3 contains 14 residues. CDR1 and CDR2 from the germline V gene are LGHNA and YSLEER. The CDR3 reads CASSQVYRNTEAFF. CDR3 in DNA: TGCGCCAGCAGCCAAGTCTACAGAAACACTGAAGCTTTCTTT.

This clone showed up just a few times. The gene calls are TRBV9 and TRBJ2-3, with 7 bases that match TRBD2. Germline CDR1 SGDLS, CDR2 YYNGEE. Trimming at V came to 4 bases and at J to 4 bases, leaving 3 bases not matched to a gene. The CDR3 runs to 13 residues. The CDR3 sequence is CASSFGLADTQYF. CDR3 DNA sequence: TGTGCCAGCAGCTTCGGACTAGCAGATACGCAGTATTTT.

CDR3 bases: TGTGCCAGCAGTGTACTCAGACTAGCGGGAGAAGACACCGGGGAGCTGTTTTTT. Amino acids: CASSVLRLAGEDTGELFF. The chain joins TRBV28 to TRBJ2-2; 12 bases align to TRBD2. With 5 bases clipped from V and 3 bases from J, the junction kept 10 bases outside the gene matches. The CDR3 is 18 amino acids. Germline V CDR1 and CDR2: MDHEN, SYDVKM. Full variable domain (rest looked up from reference TRBV28 and TRBJ2-2): DVKVTQSSRYLVKRTGEKVFLECVQDMDHENMFWYRQDPGLGLRLIYFSYDVKMKEKGDIPEGYSVSREKKERFSLILESASTNQTSMYLCASSVLRLAGEDTGELFFGEGSRLTVL.

CDR3 sequence reads: CASSSMDPRDRSAYEQYF. The CDR3 DNA reads TGTGCCAGCAGTTCTATGGACCCGAGAGACAGGTCAGCCTACGAGCAGTACTTC. The chain has TRBV27 and TRBJ2-7; D is possibly TRBD1 (6 bases). The V end was cut by 4 bases, the J end by 2 bases, with 24 bases between. This CDR3 is built from 18 residues. Looked up from germline, CDR1 is MNHEY and CDR2 is SMNVEV (reference sequence).

This clone came up many times. A read error may produce the germline difference seen at one junction end. The chain combines TRBV13 with TRBJ2-7; the match to TRBD2 covers 10 bases. The V gene's germline CDR1 is PRHDT and CDR2 FYEKMQ (reference sequence). CDR3 size: 13 residues. CDR3 DNA sequence: TGTGCCTGCAGGACTAGCGGTTCCTACGAGCAGTACTTC. Translated, it gives CACRTSGSYEQYF.

This clone was seen just once. The rearrangement links TRBV7-2 to TRBJ2-7, with 7 bases matching TRBD1. This CDR3 has 14 amino acids. J was trimmed by 2 bases and V by 7 bases; bases with no gene match: 8. Germline lookup yields CDR1 SGHTA and CDR2 FQGNSA. The CDR3: CASKKGGGPYEQYF. The CDR3 DNA follows: TGTGCCAGCAAAAAAGGGGGCGGGCCCTACGAGCAGTACTTC. Full variable domain (missing parts from reference TRBV7-2 and TRBJ2-7): GAGVSQSPSNKVTEKGKDVELRCDPISGHTALYWYRQSLGQGLEFLIYFQGNSAPDKSGLPSDRFSAERTGGSVSTLTIQRTQQEDSAVYLCASKKGGGPYEQYFGPGTRLTVT.

This chain joins TRBV21-1 and TRBJ2-3; the table assigns TRBD2, which was not confirmed against the DNA. TRBV21-1 is labeled a pseudogene. This CDR3 comprises 21 residues. The CDR3 DNA follows: TGTGCCAGCAGCATTACACATTTCCGCGGGACTAGCGGGAGAAAAGGAGATACGCAGTATTTT. Protein product: CASSITHFRGTSGRKGDTQYF.

The chain joins TRBV24-1 to TRBJ2-3; D perhaps matches TRBD2 (6 bases). The V gene lost 10 bases and the J gene lost 3 bases, with 10 bases spanning the gap. Germline CDR1 KGHDR, CDR2 SFDVKD. The CDR3 loop spans 12 amino acids. CDR3 DNA: TGTGCCACGGGGGGTGGTACAGATACGCAGTATTTT. It codes for CATGGGTDTQYF.

The rearrangement links TRBV6-2 or TRBV6-3 to TRBJ1-1; 7 bases are shared with TRBD1. The CDR3 length is 14 residues. V shed 5 bases, J shed 2 bases, and the junction held 5 bases outside the gene matches. Germline CDR1 and CDR2: MNHEY and SVGEGT. This CDR3 is CASSTDRSNTEAFF. For the CDR3, the DNA is TGTGCCAGCAGTACGGACAGGAGTAACACTGAAGCTTTCTTT.

This clone was observed a few times. V and J are TRBV14 and TRBJ2-5, with a possible D match to TRBD2 (5 bases). Germline lookup yields CDR1 SGHDN and CDR2 FVKESK. The V and J ends lost 3 bases and 7 bases respectively, with 12 bases between them. The CDR3 loop spans 13 amino acids. This CDR3 is CASSQAGSATQYF. CDR3 sequence (DNA): TGTGCCAGCAGCCAGGCTGGGAGCGCGACCCAGTACTTC.

The rearrangement joins TRBV2 to TRBJ1-6; TRBD1 matches 7 bases. CDR1 is SNHLY, CDR2 FYNNEI, per germline. J gave up 7 bases and V 4 bases, and 4 bases lay outside the gene matches. This CDR3 has 14 amino acids. The CDR3 coding sequence is TGTGCCAGCAGTGGGGACAGAGAGAATTCACCCCTCCACTTT. It codes for CASSGDRENSPLHF.

V is TRBV7-9 and J is TRBJ1-4; no definite D call. With 0 bases removed from V and 2 bases from J, the gap between germline ends came to 10 bases. The CDR3 consists of 16 residues. Germline lookup yields CDR1 SEHNR and CDR2 FQNEAQ (reference sequence). For the CDR3, the DNA is TGTGCCAGCAGCTTAGCTTTACAGATCACTAATGAAAAACTGTTTTTT. Translated, it gives CASSLALQITNEKLFF.

The gene calls are TRBV12-3 or TRBV12-4 and TRBJ1-5; D ambiguous. The germline V and J ends were trimmed by 6 bases and 2 bases, with 8 bases remaining between them. The CDR3 covers 13 residues. The CDR3 spells CASRITGNQPQHF. The CDR3 DNA reads TGTGCCAGCAGGATTACGGGCAATCAGCCCCAGCATTTT.

This chain connects TRBV11-3 to TRBJ2-2, with no clear D. The germline gives CDR1 SGHNT, CDR2 YENEEA. V dropped 1 base and J dropped 2 bases, with 2 bases sitting between them. This CDR3 region has 13 residues. As DNA, the CDR3 is TGTGCCAGCAGCTTAGTAAACACCGGGGAGCTGTTTTTT. Its translation is CASSLVNTGELFF.